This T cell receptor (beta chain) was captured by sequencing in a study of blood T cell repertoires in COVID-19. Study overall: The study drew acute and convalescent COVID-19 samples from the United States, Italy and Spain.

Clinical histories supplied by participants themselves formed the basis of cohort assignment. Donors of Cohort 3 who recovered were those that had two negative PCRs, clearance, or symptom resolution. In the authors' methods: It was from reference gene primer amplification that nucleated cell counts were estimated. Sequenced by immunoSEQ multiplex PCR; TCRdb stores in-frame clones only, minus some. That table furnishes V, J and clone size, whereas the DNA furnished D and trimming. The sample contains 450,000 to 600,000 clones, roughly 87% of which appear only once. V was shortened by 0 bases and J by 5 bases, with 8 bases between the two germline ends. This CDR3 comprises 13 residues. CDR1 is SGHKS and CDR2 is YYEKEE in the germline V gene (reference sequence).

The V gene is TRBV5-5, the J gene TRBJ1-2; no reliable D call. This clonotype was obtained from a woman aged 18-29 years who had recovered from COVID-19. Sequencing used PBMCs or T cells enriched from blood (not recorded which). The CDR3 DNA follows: TGTGCCAGCAGCTTGGCTGTTAATTATGGCTACACCTTC. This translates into CASSLAVNYGYTF. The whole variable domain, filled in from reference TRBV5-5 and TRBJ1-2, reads DAGVTQSPTHLIKTRGQQVTLRCSPISGHKSVSWYQQVLGQGPQFIFQYYEKEERGRGNFPDRFSARQFPNYSSELNVNALLLGDSALYLCASSLAVNYGYTFGSGTRLTVV.